These T cell receptor beta chains were read from a single sample in a study of cytomegalovirus exposure and HLA in healthy donors. Generated by immunoSEQ multiplex PCR, the TCRdb table keeps only in-frame clones and is missing some. The sample yields around 61,000 clones, almost 95% seen once. The source material was PBMCs. Source of these receptors: a man younger than 35 in good health and CMV-seropositive. Both conserved end residues are part of each CDR3. A D gene is named only where the DNA matches it firmly. The size entry is marked missing in some rows and otherwise reads once, few, many or a size class.

V: TRBV14
size: -
D: -
J: TRBJ2-2
CDR3: CASSQDWRAGEPTGELFF
DNA: TGTGCCAGCAGCCAAGATTGGCGGGCAGGGGAACCCACCGGGGAGCTGTTTTTT

V: TRBV5-1
size: -
D: TRBD2
J: TRBJ2-1
CDR3: CASSSGTTSYNEQFF
DNA: TGCGCCAGCAGCTCCGGGACTACCTCCTACAATGAGCAGTTCTTC

V: TRBV6-6
size: -
D: TRBD1
J: TRBJ2-7
CDR3: CASGWDREGEQYF
DNA: TGTGCCAGCGGGTGGGACAGGGAAGGCGAGCAGTACTTC

V: TRBV5-4
size: -
D: TRBD1
J: TRBJ1-1
CDR3: CASSPLDRGTTEAFF
DNA: TGTGCCAGCAGCCCCCTGGACAGGGGGACCACTGAAGCTTTCTTT

V: TRBV11-2
size: -
D: TRBD2
J: TRBJ2-1
CDR3: CASILSAGVRNEQFF
DNA: TGTGCCAGCATCCTTAGTGCGGGAGTTAGGAATGAGCAGTTCTTC

V: TRBV13
size: -
D: -
J: TRBJ2-1
CDR3: CASSLGVGGYNEQFF
DNA: TGTGCCAGCAGCTTAGGGGTCGGCGGCTACAATGAGCAGTTCTTC

V: TRBV28
size: -
D: -
J: TRBJ2-5
CDR3: CASSRTASGETQYF
DNA: TGTGCCAGCAGCAGGACAGCGTCAGGAGAGACCCAGTACTTC

V: TRBV27
size: -
D: -
J: TRBJ2-3
CDR3: CASRLRGTDTQYF
DNA: TGTGCCAGCAGACTCAGGGGTACAGATACGCAGTATTTT

V: TRBV11-2
size: once
D: TRBD2
J: TRBJ2-7
CDR3: CASSPRLAGGYEQYF
DNA: TGTGCCAGCAGCCCACGACTAGCGGGGGGCTACGAGCAGTACTTC

V: TRBV6-6
size: -
D: -
J: TRBJ2-1
CDR3: CASSVSAAEQFF
DNA: TGTGCCAGCTCAGTAAGTGCGGCCGAGCAGTTCTTC

V: TRBV5-1
size: once
D: -
J: TRBJ2-7
CDR3: CASSNPQGRNEQYF
DNA: TGCGCCAGCAGCAACCCACAGGGCAGGAACGAGCAGTACTTC

V: TRBV7-9
size: once
D: -
J: TRBJ2-7
CDR3: CASSFAGAHEQYF
DNA: TGTGCCAGCAGCTTCGCAGGGGCACACGAGCAGTACTTC

V: TRBV27
size: -
D: -
J: TRBJ2-7
CDR3: CASSSNSLTNSYEQYF
DNA: TGTGCCAGCAGTTCTAACAGTCTCACAAACTCCTACGAGCAGTACTTC

V: TRBV9
size: -
D: TRBD1
J: TRBJ1-4
CDR3: CASSDIDRATNEKLFF
DNA: TGTGCCAGCAGCGACATAGACAGGGCAACTAATGAAAAACTGTTTTTT

V: TRBV27
size: -
D: -
J: TRBJ1-2
CDR3: CASSLTGGGGYGYTF
DNA: TGTGCCAGCAGTCTGACGGGGGGGGGCGGCTATGGCTACACCTTC

V: TRBV5-1
size: few
D: TRBD1
J: TRBJ2-7
CDR3: CASSQGQGLSYEQYF
DNA: TGCGCCAGCAGCCAGGGACAGGGCCTCTCCTACGAGCAGTACTTC

V: TRBV7-8
size: -
D: -
J: TRBJ1-2
CDR3: CASSLEVRGYRGYTF
DNA: TGTGCCAGCAGCTTAGAAGTAAGGGGGTACCGGGGCTACACCTTC

V: TRBV27
size: -
D: -
J: TRBJ1-1
CDR3: CASGLLGTEAFF
DNA: TGTGCCAGCGGACTTCTTGGCACTGAAGCTTTCTTT

V: TRBV25-1
size: -
D: -
J: TRBJ1-5
CDR3: CASSATELPNQPQHF
DNA: TGTGCCAGCAGCGCGACAGAGCTCCCCAATCAGCCCCAGCATTTT

V: TRBV7-3
size: once
D: -
J: TRBJ2-1
CDR3: CASSSHTAGIYNEQFF
DNA: TGTGCCAGCAGCTCCCACACCGCGGGAATCTACAATGAGCAGTTCTTC

V: TRBV11-3
size: -
D: TRBD2
J: TRBJ2-1
CDR3: CASSLSPSSGRVNEQFF
DNA: TGTGCCAGCAGCTTAAGCCCCTCGAGCGGGAGGGTTAATGAGCAGTTCTTC

V: TRBV5-1
size: -
D: TRBD1
J: TRBJ2-7
CDR3: CASREVTGVSYEQYF
DNA: TGCGCCAGCAGGGAAGTTACAGGGGTTTCCTACGAGCAGTACTTC